This is a list of T cell receptor beta chains from one sample in a study of immune cell composition in non-small cell lung cancer. Assay used: immunoSEQ multiplex PCR; TCRdb lists only in-frame clones, some missing. Here the sample spans around 3,000 clones, roughly four fifths being singletons. These data also formed part of another study, on CD4 T cells in lung cancer.

The sample was lung tumor tissue. The receptors shown here come from a human donor with non-small cell lung cancer. The CDR3 runs from the conserved cysteine through the conserved F or W. A D gene is named only where the DNA matches it firmly. Clone size is stated in some rows and not others, as once, few, many or a class when expanded.

CDR3 protein,CDR3 DNA,D gene,clone size,J gene,V gene
CASSLASGGLAYEQYF,TGTGCCAGCAGCCTGGCCTCGGGGGGATTGGCCTACGAGCAGTACTTC,TRBD2,-,TRBJ2-7,TRBV11-2
CASSLKGQGAIGNEQFF,TGTGCCAGCAGTTTAAAAGGACAGGGGGCAATCGGCAATGAGCAGTTCTTC,TRBD1,once,TRBJ2-1,TRBV27
CASSPRDRQETQYF,TGTGCCAGCAGCCCCCGGGACAGACAAGAGACCCAGTACTTC,TRBD1,once,TRBJ2-5,TRBV14
CASRGPGQLNTEAFF,TGTGCCAGCAGGGGACCGGGACAATTGAACACTGAAGCTTTCTTT,-,-,TRBJ1-1,TRBV6-5
CASLTASTEAFF,TGTGCCAGCCTAACAGCCTCCACTGAAGCTTTCTTT,-,once,TRBJ1-1,TRBV25-1
CASSLVPGETQYF,TGCGCCAGCAGCTTGGTGCCGGGAGAGACCCAGTACTTC,-,-,TRBJ2-5,TRBV5-1
CASSSWGQDYEQYF,TGTGCCAGCAGTTCCTGGGGACAAGATTACGAGCAGTACTTC,-,-,TRBJ2-7,TRBV6-5
CASSRLVGPDTQYF,TGTGCCAGCAGTCGACTAGTCGGGCCAGATACGCAGTATTTT,-,-,TRBJ2-3,TRBV7-2
CASSLNIAGGGYTQYF,TGTGCCAGCAGCTTAAATATTGCGGGAGGGGGATATACGCAGTATTTT,TRBD2,-,TRBJ2-3,TRBV7-3
CASSSHEPVYRGNQPQHF,TGTGCCAGCAGTTCCCACGAGCCCGTTTACAGGGGCAATCAGCCCCAGCATTTT,-,-,TRBJ1-5,TRBV28
CASRRTGRNQPQHF,TGTGCCAGCAGAAGGACAGGGAGGAATCAGCCCCAGCATTTT,TRBD1,-,TRBJ1-5,TRBV6-5
CASSLRAADYGYTF,TGTGCCAGCAGTCTGAGGGCGGCTGACTATGGCTACACCTTC,-,-,TRBJ1-2,TRBV5-8
CASSERTGAGLAKNIQYF,TGTGCCAGCAGTGAACGAACAGGGGCGGGATTGGCCAAAAACATTCAGTACTTC,-,-,TRBJ2-4,TRBV2
CASSPGQGANTIYF,TGTGCCAGCAGCCCGGGACAGGGGGCGAACACCATATATTTT,TRBD1,-,TRBJ1-3,TRBV4-2
CAWSVSGPYEQYF,TGTGCCTGGAGTGTAAGCGGACCCTACGAGCAGTACTTC,-,few,TRBJ2-7,TRBV30
CASSQGIDNSPLHF,TGTGCCAGCAGCCAGGGGATCGATAATTCACCCCTCCACTTT,-,-,TRBJ1-6,TRBV5-4
CASGLVLGGGTEAFF,TGTGCTAGTGGTTTGGTACTTGGGGGGGGGACTGAAGCTTTCTTT,-,-,TRBJ1-1,TRBV12-5
CASSRDWTAQGGELFF,TGTGCCAGCAGCCGAGATTGGACAGCCCAGGGCGGGGAGCTGTTTTTT,-,-,TRBJ2-2,TRBV28
CASSLRDRAKNIQYF,TGTGCCAGCAGCTTGCGCGACAGAGCCAAAAACATTCAGTACTTC,-,-,TRBJ2-4,TRBV5-6
CASRSGGRDTEAFF,TGTGCCAGCAGGTCGGGGGGACGCGACACTGAAGCTTTCTTT,-,-,TRBJ1-1,TRBV27
CASSVFYSGELFF,TGTGCCAGCAGCGTATTCTACAGCGGGGAGCTGTTTTTT,-,-,TRBJ2-2,TRBV9
CASSDGQGAFTGELFF,TGTGCCAGCAGCGACGGACAGGGGGCGTTCACCGGGGAGCTGTTTTTT,TRBD1,-,TRBJ2-2,TRBV4-2
CASSYAGNYGYTF,TGTGCCAGCAGTTACGCAGGAAACTATGGCTACACCTTC,-,large,TRBJ1-2,TRBV6-5
CSVDGVGSGGTDTQYF,TGCAGCGTTGATGGGGTGGGTAGCGGGGGCACAGATACGCAGTATTTT,TRBD2,-,TRBJ2-3,TRBV29-1
CASSEDVIPVTGELFF,TGTGCCAGCAGTGAAGATGTTATCCCCGTCACCGGGGAGCTGTTTTTT,-,-,TRBJ2-2,TRBV2
CASSLSGTGASPLHF,TGTGCCAGCAGTTTATCGGGGACAGGGGCTTCACCCCTCCACTTT,TRBD1,-,TRBJ1-6,TRBV27
CSPQEWDRVRVNTEAFF,TGCAGCCCTCAGGAATGGGACAGGGTTCGGGTGAACACTGAAGCTTTCTTT,TRBD1,-,TRBJ1-1,TRBV29-1
CASRGRGQGLDTQYF,TGTGCCAGCAGGGGTAGGGGACAGGGATTGGATACGCAGTATTTT,TRBD1,-,TRBJ2-3,TRBV27
CASSPSLAGAQDEQFF,TGTGCCAGCAGCCCGAGCCTGGCGGGGGCCCAGGATGAGCAGTTCTTC,-,-,TRBJ2-1,TRBV7-9
CASSQDLVDRGMNTEAFF,TGCGCCAGCAGCCAAGATCTCGTGGACAGGGGAATGAACACTGAAGCTTTCTTT,TRBD1,once,TRBJ1-1,TRBV4-3
CASSLSSTVSTDTQYF,TGCGCCAGCAGCCTTAGTTCGACAGTTAGCACAGATACGCAGTATTTT,-,-,TRBJ2-3,TRBV4-3
CASSVVSETYEQYF,TGTGCCAGCAGCGTAGTCAGCGAAACCTACGAGCAGTACTTC,-,-,TRBJ2-7,TRBV9
CASSPGVGSSYEQYF,TGTGCCAGCTCACCAGGGGTGGGGAGCTCCTACGAGCAGTACTTC,-,-,TRBJ2-7,TRBV18
CASSSSGRGEQFF,TGTGCCAGCAGTTCCAGTGGAAGGGGTGAGCAGTTCTTC,-,-,TRBJ2-1,TRBV6-5
CASSQVTGGWGPEAFF,TGTGCCAGCAGCCAAGTAACAGGGGGCTGGGGCCCTGAAGCTTTCTTT,TRBD1,-,TRBJ1-1,TRBV4-2
CASSLGQSNQPQHF,TGCGCCAGCAGCTTGGGACAGAGCAATCAGCCCCAGCATTTT,-,-,TRBJ1-5,TRBV5-1
CAWKGTGNTIYF,TGTGCCTGGAAGGGGACAGGAAACACCATATATTTT,-,-,TRBJ1-3,TRBV30
CASSLGGNYGYTF,TGTGCCAGCAGCCTCGGCGGTAACTATGGCTACACCTTC,-,once,TRBJ1-2,TRBV28
CASSPSDSYEQYF,TGTGCCAGCTCTCCTTCGGACAGCTACGAGCAGTACTTC,-,few,TRBJ2-7,TRBV18
CASALENTEAFF,TGTGCTAGTGCCTTAGAGAACACTGAAGCTTTCTTT,-,once,TRBJ1-1,TRBV12-5
CASNSVYDEQYF,TGTGCCTCTAATTCGGTATACGACGAGCAGTACTTC,-,-,TRBJ2-7,TRBV30
CASSFGGDEQYF,TGTGCCAGCAGTTTTGGGGGGGACGAGCAGTACTTC,TRBD2,-,TRBJ2-7,TRBV6-1
CASTDRGGNTEAFF,TGCGCCAGCACCGATAGAGGAGGGAACACTGAAGCTTTCTTT,-,-,TRBJ1-1,TRBV4-3
CASSSPKTGKDGYTF,TGTGCCAGCAGTTCACCGAAGACAGGGAAGGATGGCTACACCTTC,TRBD1,-,TRBJ1-2,TRBV6-5
CATSGRQGSVTDTQYF,TGTGCCACCAGCGGGAGACAGGGGTCGGTGACAGATACGCAGTATTTT,TRBD1,-,TRBJ2-3,TRBV15
CASSQPPGQGSYEQYF,TGCGCCAGCAGCCAACCCCCGGGACAGGGGTCCTACGAGCAGTACTTC,TRBD1,few,TRBJ2-7,TRBV4-1
CSVGGPEITEAFF,TGCAGCGTGGGGGGACCGGAAATAACTGAAGCTTTCTTT,-,-,TRBJ1-1,TRBV29-1
CASSRDRGNEAFF,TGTGCCAGCAGCCGGGACAGGGGTAATGAAGCTTTCTTT,TRBD1,-,TRBJ1-1,TRBV6-4
CATSSLPDGRAGGTEAFF,TGCGCCACCTCATCCCTCCCCGATGGAAGGGCGGGGGGCACTGAAGCTTTCTTT,-,-,TRBJ1-1,TRBV5-1
CATSRVSQPQHF,TGTGCCACCAGCAGAGTATCCCAGCCCCAGCATTTT,-,-,TRBJ1-5,TRBV15
CAISAGRDTEAFF,TGTGCCATCAGCGCCGGGAGGGACACTGAAGCTTTCTTT,-,-,TRBJ1-1,TRBV10-3